The subject of this entry is one T cell receptor (beta chain). Its specificity is not known. The data originate from a study of cytomegalovirus exposure and HLA in healthy donors. General study findings and limits: According to a subsequent analysis, TCR clusters from the first cohort were inclined to appear together in the roughly 110 validation repertoires.

The assay was immunoSEQ multiplex PCR, and TCRdb's table has in-frame clones only and misses some. The table shows about 120,000 clones, with roughly 83% occurring only once. The donors formed part of the approximately 110-subject validation cohort, distinct from the roughly 620-subject first cohort. The sequencing sample was made of PBMCs. The clonotype was recovered from a man aged 18 to 35 in good health and CMV-seronegative.

This CDR3 is CATGDRAGGYTF. CDR3 DNA: TGTGCCACCGGGGACAGGGCGGGTGGCTACACCTTC. The chain is built from TRBV6-1 and TRBJ1-2, with 9 bases aligning to TRBD1. V shed 10 bases, J shed 7 bases, and the junction held 7 bases outside the gene matches. Germline V CDR1 and CDR2: MNHNS, SASEGT. The CDR3 loop spans 12 amino acids.